This T cell receptor (beta chain) appears in the sequencing data of a study of CD8 T cells in ankylosing spondylitis. General study results and limits: The study looked at matched synovial fluid samples from ankylosing spondylitis patients. Disease-linked clones were reported to be significantly enriched there. Clones that were linked to disease were CD8+ and were relatively rare in peripheral blood. Before this, some motif variants had been reported in reactive arthritis synovial fluid and blood.

This clonotype has a count of ten or more. The antigen is not known. Using quantitative 5'-RACE with molecular barcodes, the authors made TCR beta libraries. TCRdb ran MiXCR on the 5' RACE reads and lists one entry per CDR3 protein. There are about 240,000 distinct CDR3 sequences in the sample; 9.5% to 12% occur only once, and roughly 6.8% lies in the top ten. The CDR3 length is 14 residues. Per germline, CDR1 DFQATT and CDR2 SNEGSKA (reference sequence). V gave up 4 bases and J gave up 7 bases; unmatched junction bases: 11. This sequence joins TRBV20-1 and TRBJ2-7; 9 nucleotides line up with TRBD1. The receptor comes from a male donor with ankylosing spondylitis or in good health (not recorded which). The sequenced sample was blood, either unsorted or a sorted T cell fraction (not recorded which). The CDR3 reads CSAKPPGQGLEQYF. Here the CDR3 DNA reads TGCAGTGCTAAACCCCCGGGACAGGGCCTAGAGCAGTACTTC.